One sample yielded the 20 T cell receptor beta chains listed below, sequenced in a study of T cell responses to AZD1222 COVID-19 vaccine (dated by TCRdb to 2020 to 2022). In light of the paper, this sample's time point label describes: baseline before first vaccination. The library was generated by the immunoSEQ multiplex PCR assay. The immuneACCESS repertoire file appears here via TCRdb, limited to in-frame rearrangements. These files lack a portion of the clones; in checked studies, under half of the deficit traces to unresolved V genes, and the cause of the others is not known. The sample table holds around 100,000 clones, of which about 91% were seen once. The top ten clones comprise 18% of the sample. Sequences were derived from peripheral blood, sampled on day 0 of AZD1222 vaccination. Receptors were obtained from an adult in good health.

This clone was counted between two and nine times. As DNA, the CDR3 is TGTGCCAGCAGCGGTTACGGACTAAACACCGGGGAGCTGTTTTTT. Translation: CASSGYGLNTGELFF. V gene TRBV9 combines with J gene TRBJ2-2, with D perhaps matching TRBD2 (6 bases). The germline V gene encodes CDR1 SGDLS and CDR2 YYNGEE. The CDR3 covers 15 residues. Deletions cut 3 bases from V and 2 bases from J, with 11 bases between.

CDR3 residues: CASSHGTGKPLIGYEQYF. The CDR3, as DNA: TGCGCCAGCAGCCATGGGACAGGGAAACCCCTAATCGGCTACGAGCAGTACTTC. The rearrangement links TRBV5-1 to TRBJ2-7; 9 bases fit TRBD1. This CDR3 has 18 amino acids. Germline V lookup: CDR1 SGHRS, CDR2 YFSETQ. With V trimmed by 4 bases and J by 3 bases, 17 bases remained unmatched.

The rearrangement joins TRBV7-6 to TRBJ2-1; no firm D call. CDR3 length: 15 residues. V gave up 8 bases and J gave up 6 bases, with 20 bases separating them. CDR1 is SGHVS, CDR2 FNYEAQ, per germline. The CDR3: CASASRVSSPNEQFF. The CDR3 coding sequence is TGTGCCAGCGCCTCTCGGGTTAGCTCCCCCAATGAGCAGTTCTTC.

The chain uses TRBV7-2 and TRBJ2-7; D ambiguous. Germline-derived CDR1 and CDR2 are SGHTA and FQGNSA. The length of the CDR3 is 14 residues. V lost 4 bases, J lost 6 bases, and 16 bases lay in between. The DNA of the CDR3 is TGTGCCAGCAGCTCCCCGGCAGCCTCGGGCGAGCAGTACTTC. Its protein is CASSSPAASGEQYF.

CDR3 bases: TGCAGCGTTGCCGGGACAACTGGAAACACCATATATTTT. Protein sequence: CSVAGTTGNTIYF. This rearrangement joins TRBV29-1 to TRBJ1-3, with a tentative D call TRBD1 (6 bases). Deletions cut 4 bases from V and 2 bases from J, with 9 bases between. Germline-derived CDR1 and CDR2 are SQVTM and ANQGSEA. The CDR3 contains 13 residues. The variable domain in full, completed from reference TRBV29-1 and TRBJ1-3, reads SAVISQKPSRDICQRGTSLTIQCQVDSQVTMMFWYRQQPGQSLTLIATANQGSEATYESGFVIDKFPISRPNLTFSTLTVSNMSPEDSSIYLCSVAGTTGNTIYFGEGSWLTVV.

V gene TRBV3-1 (or the pseudogene TRBV3-2) combines with J gene TRBJ1-6; D ambiguous. Germline CDR1 and CDR2: LGHDT and YNNKEL (reference sequence). Trimming shortened V by 4 bases and J by 7 bases, and 11 bases separated the two germline ends. CDR3 length equals 14 residues. CDR3 amino acids: CASSLGRINSPLHF. The CDR3 bases are TGTGCCAGCAGCCTCGGAAGAATCAATTCACCCCTCCACTTT.

Concerning this clone: The CDR3 does not close with the conserved phenylalanine or tryptophan, likely indicating a read error. This rearrangement joins TRBV2 to TRBJ1-6; a possible D gene is TRBD1 (5 bases). Deletions cut 4 bases from V and 11 bases from J, with 18 bases between. Germline CDR1 is SNHLY and CDR2 is FYNNEI. The CDR3 has 15 residues. Here the CDR3 DNA reads TGTGCCAGCAGTGGCAGGGACCAATGGTTTGCACCCCTCCACCTT. This gives the protein CASSGRDQWFAPLHL.

A single count supports this clone. The chain carries TRBV11-1 and TRBJ2-1; possibly TRBD2 for D (7 bases). V was trimmed by 1 base and J by 8 bases, leaving 15 bases between them. Germline-derived CDR1 and CDR2 are SGHAT and FQDESV (reference sequence). The CDR3 loop spans 15 amino acids. This CDR3 is CASSLEGGGGDEQFF. The CDR3 nucleotides are TGTGCCAGCAGCTTAGAAGGGGGAGGGGGAGATGAGCAGTTCTTC.

This chain links TRBV7-2 with TRBJ2-1; D perhaps matches TRBD2 (7 bases). The germline CDR1 and CDR2 sequences are SGHTA and FQGNSA. V was cut by 5 bases and J by 4 bases, with 21 bases left in between. The CDR3 extends over 17 amino acids. Written as DNA, the CDR3 is TGTGCCAGCAGCCGTAGTGGGGGGGCTGGGAAGTACAATGAGCAGTTCTTC. Translation: CASSRSGGAGKYNEQFF.

This chain connects TRBV5-5 to TRBJ1-5; D gene uncertain. CDR1 is SGHKS and CDR2 is YYEKEE in the germline V gene (reference sequence). V was clipped by 1 base and J by 7 bases, with 12 bases between them. CDR3 size: 14 residues. The CDR3, as DNA: TGTGCCAGCAGCTTGTCTGGAAGTCAACAGCCCCAGCATTTT. It encodes CASSLSGSQQPQHF.

This chain joins TRBV7-8 and TRBJ2-5; unclear D gene. The CDR3 contains 16 residues. Per germline, CDR1 SGHVS and CDR2 FQNEAQ. Trimming took 3 bases from V and 2 from J, leaving 16 bases between them. In DNA form, the CDR3 reads TGTGCCAGCAGCTTCGATCCGCTCACTGCACAAGAGACCCAGTACTTC. Translation gives CASSFDPLTAQETQYF.

Concerning this clone: This is likely a read error, given that the CDR3 carries no conserved phenylalanine or tryptophan at its end. The rearrangement uses TRBV6-5 and TRBJ1-6; unclear D gene. The CDR3 is 13 residues long. Germline CDR1 MNHEY, CDR2 SVGAGI. Trimming pared 0 bases from V and 15 bases from J, leaving 12 bases between. The CDR3 region is CASSYSGSSLLHL. For the CDR3, the DNA is TGTGCCAGCAGTTACTCAGGCAGCTCGCTCCTCCACCTT.

This clone was counted between two and nine times. The sample holds other DNA sequences that translate to the same CDR3. The V gene is TRBV7-9, the J gene TRBJ2-3; a weak D match, TRBD2 (7 bases). The CDR3 consists of 16 residues. The germline gives CDR1 SEHNR, CDR2 FQNEAQ (reference sequence). The ends were cut back, 5 bases at V and 3 bases at J, with 18 bases in the middle. The CDR3 coding sequence is TGTGCCAGCAGCCTCCCAGGAGGGGGGGGGACAGATACGCAGTATTTT. This sequence encodes CASSLPGGGGTDTQYF.

The chain links TRBV3-1 (or the pseudogene TRBV3-2) to TRBJ2-7; D is unresolved. Germline CDR1 LGHDT, CDR2 YNNKEL (reference sequence). Deletions cut 1 base from V and 6 bases from J, with 10 bases between. This CDR3 comprises 13 residues. The chain's CDR3 is CASSQGARSEQYF. Written as DNA, the CDR3 is TGTGCCAGCAGCCAAGGAGCCCGCTCCGAGCAGTACTTC.

The chain links TRBV6-1 to TRBJ2-7, with D possibly being TRBD1 or TRBD2 (6 bases each). The CDR3 runs 16 residues. Germline V gene sequence: CDR1 MNHNS, CDR2 SASEGT. Deletions cut 1 base from V and 5 bases from J, with 18 bases between. CDR3 region: CASSEVWRGIMDEQYF. In DNA, the CDR3 is TGTGCCAGCAGTGAAGTTTGGAGGGGGATAATGGACGAGCAGTACTTC.

The J gene is TRBJ1-2, the V gene TRBV10-3; perhaps TRBD1 as D (6 bases). Germline CDR1 is ENHRY and CDR2 is SYGVKD. This CDR3 contains 15 residues. V was shortened by 2 bases and J by 2 bases, with 12 bases between the two germline ends. The CDR3 DNA sequence: TGTGCCATCAGTGAGCCACAACAGGGAAACTATGGCTACACCTTC. Protein sequence: CAISEPQQGNYGYTF.

The J gene is TRBJ2-7, the V gene TRBV5-1; TRBD1 matches 7 bases. The CDR3 is made up of 15 amino acids. The V gene's germline CDR1 is SGHRS and CDR2 YFSETQ. V lost 3 bases and J lost 0; bases outside the gene matches: 6. CDR3 nucleotide sequence: TGCGCCAGCAGCTGGTCGGACAGGATCTCCTACGAGCAGTACTTC. Amino acids: CASSWSDRISYEQYF.

The chain joins TRBV7-3 to TRBJ2-1; 7 positions match TRBD2. Losses at the gene ends were 4 bases for V and 5 bases for J; bases not matched to a gene: 8. The CDR3 loop spans 15 amino acids. The germline CDR1 and CDR2 sequences are SGHTA and FQGTGA. The CDR3 loop reads CASSSIGGTNNEQFF. CDR3 DNA sequence: TGTGCCAGCAGCTCAATCGGGGGGACGAACAATGAGCAGTTCTTC.

The chain combines TRBV23-1 with TRBJ1-5; maybe TRBD1 (6 bases). TRBV23-1 carries the ORF label, with uncertain function. V lost 6 bases to trimming and J lost 5 bases, with 17 bases between them. CDR3 size: 15 residues. Here the CDR3 reads CASSDPRGDDQPQHF. Written as DNA, the CDR3 is TGCGCCAGCAGCGACCCCAGGGGAGACGATCAGCCCCAGCATTTT.

The chain couples TRBV9 to TRBJ1-6; 7 bases agree with TRBD1. There are 12 residues in the CDR3. V was pared by 3 bases and J by 9 bases, with 0 bases of the junction left unmatched. From germline, CDR1 is SGDLS and CDR2 YYNGEE. CDR3 in amino acids: CASSAGGSPLHF. In nucleotides, the CDR3 is TGTGCCAGCAGCGCAGGGGGTTCACCCCTCCACTTT.